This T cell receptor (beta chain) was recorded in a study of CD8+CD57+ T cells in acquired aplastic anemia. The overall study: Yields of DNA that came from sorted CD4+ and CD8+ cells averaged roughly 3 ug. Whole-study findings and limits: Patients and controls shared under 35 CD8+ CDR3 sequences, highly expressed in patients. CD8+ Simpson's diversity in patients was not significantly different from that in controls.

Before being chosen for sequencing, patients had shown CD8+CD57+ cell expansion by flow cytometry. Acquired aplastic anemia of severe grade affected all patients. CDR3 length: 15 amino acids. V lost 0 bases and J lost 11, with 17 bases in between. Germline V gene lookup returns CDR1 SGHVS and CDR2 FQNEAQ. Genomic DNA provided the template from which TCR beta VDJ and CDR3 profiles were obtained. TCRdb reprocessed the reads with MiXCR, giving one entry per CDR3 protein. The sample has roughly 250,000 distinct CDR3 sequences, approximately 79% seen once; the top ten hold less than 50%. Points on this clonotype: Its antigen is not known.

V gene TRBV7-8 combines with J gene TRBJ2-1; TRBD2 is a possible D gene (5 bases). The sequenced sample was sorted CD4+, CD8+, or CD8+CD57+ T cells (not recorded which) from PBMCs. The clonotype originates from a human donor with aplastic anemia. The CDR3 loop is CASSLAGGADKQQFF. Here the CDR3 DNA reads TGTGCCAGCAGCTTAGCTGGAGGAGCCGATAAGCAGCAGTTCTTC.